This T cell receptor beta chain came from a study of blood T cell repertoires in COVID-19 (TCRdb year 2020). Some background on the complete study: Samples from collaborators originated in the United States, Italy and Spain and spanned both the acute and convalescent phases of COVID-19. The material from the prospective study consisted of cDNA or gDNA derived from T cells, B-cell-depleted T cells, or PBMCs. Deeply sampled blood TCRbeta repertoires from subjects exposed to, actively infected with, or recovered from COVID-19 were included in the dataset. The repertoires were released in a freely available public database intended as a resource for research on the immune response to SARS-CoV-2. The samples were drawn from two sources: the first 160 participants of the ongoing ImmuneRACE study, and about 1,300 subjects contributed by 6 global collaborators. Sample metadata almost always included a de-identified subject ID, COVID-19 status, age in years and sex. Where available, HLA class I and class II types were taken from metadata supplied by the sample provider and were not determined by assay-based typing.

Points on this clone: Its recognized antigen is unknown. No quality values exist for individual bases; no much larger clone is one base distant.

Collaborating institutions collected whole blood in K2EDTA tubes following their own protocols. For TCRbeta analysis, collaborator samples were shipped as frozen whole blood, as isolated PBMCs, or as DNA extracted from either sample type. TCRbeta CDR3 regions were amplified from genomic DNA by means of the immunoSEQ Assay, a bias-controlled multiplex PCR. The authors' analysis ran thus. Within the assay, amplification of reference gene primers was used to estimate how many nucleated cells each sample contained. To quantify the absolute abundance of each unique TCRbeta CDR3 rearrangement, sequence reads were collapsed and filtered. For each sample, productive Simpson clonality was calculated as the square root of Simpson's diversity index over productive rearrangements. TCRdb's version of the immuneACCESS table is confined to in-frame rearrangements and falls short of the full clone set. An unresolved V gene accounts for under half of the shortfall where checked; the remainder is of unknown origin. V and J calls and clone size are copied from that table; D and trimming were computed from the DNA. In all, the sample holds about 170,000 clones, and 75% to 90% of those were seen once. Clones ranked in the top ten supply roughly a tenth of the sample.

V has 3 bases trimmed and J has 2 bases trimmed; junction bases matching no gene number 12. From a lookup of the germline V gene (reference sequence), CDR1 and CDR2 are SEHNR and FQNEAQ. From cysteine to phenylalanine, the CDR3 is 18 amino acids long. Kept here is only the CDR3 DNA, which spans 54 bases and is read in frame from base 1. What the authors observed across the whole study: How much clinical and demographic metadata was included differed by source and by participant, and the metadata was provided uncurated.

The TCR was taken from a woman aged 80 or over with active or convalescent COVID-19. The rearrangement combines TRBV7-9 with TRBJ1-3, with TRBD1 matching 8 junction bases. The sample taken for sequencing was peripheral blood. This receptor carries the CDR3 CASSFGTGLLSTGNTIYF. At the DNA level, the sequence is TGTGCCAGCAGCTTCGGGACAGGTCTCCTTTCGACTGGAAACACCATATATTTT.